This TCR beta chain was sequenced during a study of control samples from healthy donors and cancer patients. TCRdb's table, derived via immunoSEQ multiplex PCR, lists solely in-frame clones and lacks some. This sample has 95,000 to 150,000 clones, with roughly 90% found just once. Germline V gene sequence: CDR1 SGHAT, CDR2 FQNNGV. V was trimmed by 10 bases and J by 1 base, leaving 14 bases between them. The CDR3 is made up of 13 amino acids. Source material: blood. The chain uses TRBV11-2 and TRBJ2-7; tentatively, D is TRBD1 or TRBD2 (6 bases each). The TCR comes from a woman in her late teens or twenties in good health. This chain's CDR3 is CATGGVPSYEQYF. CDR3 DNA: TGTGCCACCGGGGGCGTACCTTCCTACGAGCAGTACTTC.